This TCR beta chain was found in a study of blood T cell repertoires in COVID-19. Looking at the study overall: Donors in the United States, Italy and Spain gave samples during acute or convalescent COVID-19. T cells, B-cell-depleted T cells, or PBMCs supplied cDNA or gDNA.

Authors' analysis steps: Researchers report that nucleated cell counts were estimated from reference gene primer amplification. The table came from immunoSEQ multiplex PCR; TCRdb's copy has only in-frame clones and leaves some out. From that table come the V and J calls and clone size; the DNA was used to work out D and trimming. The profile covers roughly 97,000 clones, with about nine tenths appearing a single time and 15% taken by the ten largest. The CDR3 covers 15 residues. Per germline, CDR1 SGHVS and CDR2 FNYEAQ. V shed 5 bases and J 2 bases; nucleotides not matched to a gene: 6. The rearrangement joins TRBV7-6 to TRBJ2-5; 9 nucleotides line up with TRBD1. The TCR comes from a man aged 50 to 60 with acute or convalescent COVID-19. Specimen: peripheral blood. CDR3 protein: CASSHGTGRQETQYF. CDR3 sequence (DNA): TGTGCCAGCAGCCACGGGACAGGGAGGCAAGAGACCCAGTACTTC.